Included here is one T cell receptor beta chain sequence, with context. Additional DNA sequences in this sample encode the identical CDR3. This sample is drawn from a study of shared clonotypes between healthy human individuals. Libraries were prepared by immunoSEQ multiplex PCR; TCRdb keeps only in-frame clonotypes and omits some of them. The profile shows fewer than 3 million clones, around 90% of them singletons. CDR3 length: 14 residues. CDR1 is MNHEY, CDR2 SVGAGI, per germline. The V and J ends lost 3 bases and 0 bases respectively, with 6 bases between them. This sequence was found in a man younger than 35 in good health. Some clones in this sample may be carry-over from other donors' samples. The chain links TRBV6-5 to TRBJ2-4; D is perhaps TRBD2 (5 bases). Sequencing was performed on naive CD4+ T cells from PBMCs. The subset is: CD45RA+ positively selected. The chain's CDR3 is CASSYRGAKNIQYF. DNA for the CDR3: TGTGCCAGCAGTTATCGGGGAGCCAAAAACATTCAGTACTTC.